Each of the 18 T cell receptor beta chains below was sequenced from the same sample in a study of cytomegalovirus exposure and HLA in healthy donors. Primers for the PCR totalled 60 Vbeta and 13 Jbeta. This table comes from immunoSEQ multiplex PCR, and its TCRdb copy is limited to in-frame clones, with some not included. The sample contains 110,000 to 150,000 clones, roughly 75% of which appear only once. Sequencing was carried out using PBMCs. These receptor sequences come from a man younger than 45 in good health and CMV-seronegative.

The rearrangement uses TRBV2 and TRBJ2-1; TRBD2 matches 12 bases. Germline lookup yields CDR1 SNHLY and CDR2 FYNNEI. V was clipped by 10 bases and J by 0 bases; unmatched bases: 13. There are 18 residues in the CDR3. Written as DNA, the CDR3 is TGTGCCACCGCCGGACTAGCGGGGAGAGCGAGCTCCTACAATGAGCAGTTCTTC. This translates into CATAGLAGRASSYNEQFF.

The chain employs TRBV5-4 and TRBJ2-1; TRBD2 matches at 9 bases. Germline loops: CDR1 SGHNT, CDR2 YYREEE (reference sequence). V lost 0 bases, J lost 8 bases, and 9 bases stayed unmatched. The CDR3 spans 16 residues. CDR3 nucleotides: TGTGCCAGCAGCTTGGTTAGCGGGAGCCCTGGGGATGAGCAGTTCTTC. This sequence encodes CASSLVSGSPGDEQFF.

The genes are TRBV28 and TRBJ1-4, with D perhaps matching TRBD1 (5 bases). With 2 bases removed from V and 8 bases from J, the gap between germline ends came to 15 bases. There are 15 residues in the CDR3. Germline loops: CDR1 MDHEN, CDR2 SYDVKM. CDR3 residues: CASSLPQGSGEKLFF. The CDR3 DNA sequence: TGTGCCAGCAGTTTACCCCAGGGTAGTGGGGAAAAACTGTTTTTT.

The chain recombines TRBV9 with TRBJ1-5; TRBD1 matches at 12 bases. This CDR3 is 17 amino acids long. Germline V gene sequence: CDR1 SGDLS, CDR2 YYNGEE. The J segment lost 8 bases and the V segment lost 0 bases, leaving 9 bases of the junction unmatched. The CDR3 sequence: CASSVGVGQGADKPQHF. As DNA, the CDR3 is TGTGCCAGCAGCGTAGGAGTGGGACAGGGGGCAGATAAGCCCCAGCATTTT.

The chain uses TRBV11-2 and TRBJ1-5; maybe TRBD1 (6 bases). CDR3 length: 15 amino acids. V gave up 5 bases and J gave up 3 bases, with 14 bases separating them. The germline V gene encodes CDR1 SGHAT and CDR2 FQNNGV. CDR3 in DNA: TGTGCCAGCAGCCCCAATTACAGGGACAATCAGCCCCAGCATTTT. Translating gives CASSPNYRDNQPQHF.

The chain recombines TRBV25-1 with TRBJ1-2; D unresolved. This CDR3 has 14 amino acids. CDR1 and CDR2 (germline): MGHDK, SYGVNS. V was shortened by 4 bases and J by 2 bases, with 11 bases between the two germline ends. CDR3 amino acids: CASSASGSNYGYTF. CDR3 nucleotide sequence: TGTGCCAGCAGTGCGTCGGGGTCGAACTATGGCTACACCTTC.

The chain uses TRBV6-1 and TRBJ2-2; TRBD2 might be the D (6 bases). Trimming took off 5 bases at V and 4 bases at J, with 8 bases between the two ends. This CDR3 is built from 13 residues. Germline values: CDR1 MNHNS, CDR2 SASEGT. The CDR3 bases are TGTGCCAGCAGTCCCGGGAGCACCGGGGAGCTGTTTTTT. This translates into CASSPGSTGELFF.

V gene TRBV29-1 combines with J gene TRBJ2-3; 7 nucleotides align to TRBD1. The CDR3 totals 14 residues. V was pared by 2 bases and J by 1 base, with 3 bases of the junction left unmatched. Germline values: CDR1 SQVTM, CDR2 ANQGSEA. CDR3 sequence (DNA): TGCAGCGTTGAACAGGGGGTTGGCACAGATACGCAGTATTTT. This sequence encodes CSVEQGVGTDTQYF.

The rearrangement links TRBV2 to TRBJ2-7; 10 nucleotides agree with TRBD1. This CDR3 region has 14 residues. CDR1 is SNHLY and CDR2 is FYNNEI in the germline V gene. The J segment lost 5 bases and the V segment lost 5 bases, leaving 6 bases of the junction unmatched. The CDR3 spells CASSQSGTGDEQYF. CDR3 nucleotide sequence: TGTGCCAGCAGTCAATCCGGGACAGGGGACGAGCAGTACTTC.

The J gene is TRBJ2-2, the V gene TRBV2, with no clear D. CDR1 SNHLY and CDR2 FYNNEI come from the germline V gene. V lost 5 bases and J lost 6, with 16 bases in between. The CDR3 length is 15 residues. CDR3 nucleotides: TGTGCCAGCAGTCTGATTGATGGGCTCGCCGGGGAGCTGTTTTTT. Amino acid sequence: CASSLIDGLAGELFF.

The V and J genes are TRBV7-9 and TRBJ2-3; tentatively, D is TRBD2 (7 bases). Germline assignment: CDR1 SEHNR and CDR2 FQNEAQ (reference sequence). Trimming took 5 bases from V and 1 from J, leaving 13 bases between them. The CDR3 runs 15 residues. CDR3 coding DNA: TGTGCCAGCAGCCGAGAAGGGGGGGGCACAGATACGCAGTATTTT. Amino acid sequence: CASSREGGGTDTQYF.

The CDR3, as DNA: TGTGCCACCAGCAGAGATAGTGGGGCGCACACAATCTCCTACAATGAGCAGTTCTTC. It yields the protein CATSRDSGAHTISYNEQFF. This chain joins TRBV15 and TRBJ2-1, with a tentative D call TRBD1 (5 bases). The V gene's germline CDR1 is LNHNV and CDR2 YYDKDF (reference sequence). The CDR3 length is 19 residues. V gave up 0 bases and J gave up 0 bases, with 18 bases separating them.

The rearrangement uses TRBV6-5 and TRBJ2-5, with a weak D call TRBD1 (6 bases). CDR1 is MNHEY, CDR2 SVGAGI, per germline. V was trimmed by 6 bases and J by 5 bases, leaving 16 bases between them. CDR3 length: 14 amino acids. The CDR3 loop is CASSRRQERETQYF. CDR3 coding DNA: TGTGCCAGCAGCCGACGACAGGAAAGGGAGACCCAGTACTTC.

This clone has a handful of counts. The chain recombines TRBV4-2 with TRBJ1-5; TRBD1 might be the D (6 bases). CDR1 is LGHNA and CDR2 is YNFKEQ in the germline V gene. The V end was cut by 1 base, the J end by 4 bases, with 8 bases between. The CDR3 consists of 14 residues. The CDR3 reads CASSQAQGNQPQHF. The CDR3 DNA follows: TGTGCCAGCAGCCAAGCTCAGGGGAATCAGCCCCAGCATTTT.

This clone came up many times. This chain's CDR3 is CASKMTGTGNTEAFF. In DNA, the CDR3 is TGTGCCAGCAAAATGACCGGGACAGGGAACACTGAAGCTTTCTTT. J is TRBJ1-1 and V is TRBV6-5; 8 bases are shared with TRBD1. Germline-derived CDR1 and CDR2 are MNHEY and SVGAGI. The junction had 8 bases not matched to a gene; V was cut back by 7 bases and J by 1 base. This CDR3 spans 15 amino acids.

CDR3 DNA: TGCGCCAGCAGCCAAGTCCCGGGGGGTGAATATCAGCCCCAGCATTTT. Protein: CASSQVPGGEYQPQHF. The chain is built from TRBV4-1 and TRBJ1-5, with D possibly TRBD1 on 5 matching bases. Germline CDR1 reads MGHRA; CDR2 reads YSYEKL. The V gene lost 1 base and the J gene lost 5 bases, with 15 bases spanning the gap. This CDR3 comprises 16 residues.

This chain joins TRBV28 and TRBJ1-5; 9 bases line up with TRBD1. J lost 3 bases, V lost 3 bases, and 3 bases had no gene match. The length of the CDR3 is 15 residues. The germline CDR1 and CDR2 sequences are MDHEN and SYDVKM. The CDR3 loop is CASSFGTGNNQPQHF. CDR3 nucleotides: TGTGCCAGCAGTTTTGGGACAGGGAACAATCAGCCCCAGCATTTT.

The rearrangement links TRBV7-9 to TRBJ1-5; D might be TRBD1 (6 bases). The CDR3 has 16 amino acids. V was clipped by 1 base and J by 3 bases, with 13 bases between them. Germline lookup yields CDR1 SEHNR and CDR2 FQNEAQ (reference sequence). The CDR3 is CASSLDETGYNQPQHF. The CDR3 coding sequence is TGTGCCAGCAGCTTAGATGAGACAGGCTACAATCAGCCCCAGCATTTT.